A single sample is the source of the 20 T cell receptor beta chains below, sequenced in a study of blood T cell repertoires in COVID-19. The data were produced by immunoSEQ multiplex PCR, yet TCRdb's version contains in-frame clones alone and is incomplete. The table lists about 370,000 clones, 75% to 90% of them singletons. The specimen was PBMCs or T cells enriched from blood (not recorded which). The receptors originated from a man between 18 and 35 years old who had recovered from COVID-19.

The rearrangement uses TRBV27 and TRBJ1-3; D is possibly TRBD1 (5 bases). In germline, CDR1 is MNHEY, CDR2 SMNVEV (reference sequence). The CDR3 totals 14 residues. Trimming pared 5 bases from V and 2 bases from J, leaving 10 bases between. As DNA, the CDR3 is TGTGCCAGCAGTACCCAGGGAACTGGAAACACCATATATTTT. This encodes CASSTQGTGNTIYF.

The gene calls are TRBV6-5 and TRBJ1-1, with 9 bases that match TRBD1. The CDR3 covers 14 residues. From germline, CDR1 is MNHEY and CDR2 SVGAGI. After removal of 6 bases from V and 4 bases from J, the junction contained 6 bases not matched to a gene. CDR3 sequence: CASRPTGGSTEAFF. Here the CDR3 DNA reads TGTGCCAGCAGGCCGACAGGGGGAAGCACTGAAGCTTTCTTT.

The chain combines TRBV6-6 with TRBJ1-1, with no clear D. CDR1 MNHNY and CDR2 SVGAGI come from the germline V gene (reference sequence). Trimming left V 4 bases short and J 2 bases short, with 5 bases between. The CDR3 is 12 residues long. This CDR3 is CASSFQNTEAFF. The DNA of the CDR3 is TGTGCCAGCAGTTTCCAAAACACTGAAGCTTTCTTT.

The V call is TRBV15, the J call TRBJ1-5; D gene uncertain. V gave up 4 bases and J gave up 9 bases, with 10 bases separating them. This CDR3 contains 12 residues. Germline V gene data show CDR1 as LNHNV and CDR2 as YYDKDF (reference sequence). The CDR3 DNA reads TGTGCCACCAGCACCTTCCCCGGGCCCCAGCATTTT. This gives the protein CATSTFPGPQHF. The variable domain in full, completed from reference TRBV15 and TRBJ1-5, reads DAMVIQNPRYQVTQFGKPVTLSCSQTLNHNVMYWYQQKSSQAPKLLFHYYDKDFNNEADTPDNFQSRRPNTSFCFLDIRSPGLGDTAMYLCATSTFPGPQHFGDGTRLSIL.

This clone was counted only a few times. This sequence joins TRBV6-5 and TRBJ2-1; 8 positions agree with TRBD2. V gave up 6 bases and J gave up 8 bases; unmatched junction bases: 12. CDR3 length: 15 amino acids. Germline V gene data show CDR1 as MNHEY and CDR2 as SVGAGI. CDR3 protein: CASSRYSGAKHEQFF. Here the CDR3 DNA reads TGTGCCAGCAGCCGGTATAGCGGGGCAAAACATGAGCAGTTCTTC.

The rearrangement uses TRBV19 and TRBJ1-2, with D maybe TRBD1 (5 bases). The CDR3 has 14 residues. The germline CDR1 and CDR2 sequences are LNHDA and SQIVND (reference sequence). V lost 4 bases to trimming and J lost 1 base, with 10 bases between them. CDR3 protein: CASSTSGNNYGYTF. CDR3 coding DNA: TGTGCCAGTAGTACCTCAGGGAATAACTATGGCTACACCTTC.

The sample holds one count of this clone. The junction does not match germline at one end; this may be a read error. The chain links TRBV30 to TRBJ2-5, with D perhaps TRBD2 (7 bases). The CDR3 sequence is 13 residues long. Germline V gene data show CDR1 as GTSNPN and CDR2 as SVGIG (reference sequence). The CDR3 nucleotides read TGTGCCTGGACCTCAACCGGGCGGGGGCCCCAATACTTC. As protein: CAWTSTGRGPQYF.

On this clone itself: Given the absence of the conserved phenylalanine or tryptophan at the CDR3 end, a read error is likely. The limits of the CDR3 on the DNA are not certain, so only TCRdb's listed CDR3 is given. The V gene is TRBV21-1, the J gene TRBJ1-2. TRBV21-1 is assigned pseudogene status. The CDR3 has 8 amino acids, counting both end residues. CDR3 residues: CAESRAGL.

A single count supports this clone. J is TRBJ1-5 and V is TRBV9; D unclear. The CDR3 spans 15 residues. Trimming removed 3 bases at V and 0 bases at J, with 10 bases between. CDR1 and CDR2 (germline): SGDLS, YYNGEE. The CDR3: CASSASAVSNQPQHF. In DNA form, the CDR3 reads TGTGCCAGCAGCGCCTCCGCAGTTAGCAATCAGCCCCAGCATTTT.

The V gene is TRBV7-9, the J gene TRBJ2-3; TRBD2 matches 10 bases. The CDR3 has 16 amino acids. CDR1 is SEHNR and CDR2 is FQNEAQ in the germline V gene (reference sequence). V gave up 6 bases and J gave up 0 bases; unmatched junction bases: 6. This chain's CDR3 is CASSSVAGGSTDTQYF. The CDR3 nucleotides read TGTGCCAGCAGTTCAGTAGCGGGGGGTAGCACAGATACGCAGTATTTT.

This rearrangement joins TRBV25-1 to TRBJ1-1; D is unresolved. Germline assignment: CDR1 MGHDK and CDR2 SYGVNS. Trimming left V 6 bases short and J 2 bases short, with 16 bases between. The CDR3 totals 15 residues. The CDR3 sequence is CASSPSSLSNTEAFF. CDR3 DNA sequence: TGTGCCAGCAGCCCCAGTTCGCTGTCAAACACTGAAGCTTTCTTT.

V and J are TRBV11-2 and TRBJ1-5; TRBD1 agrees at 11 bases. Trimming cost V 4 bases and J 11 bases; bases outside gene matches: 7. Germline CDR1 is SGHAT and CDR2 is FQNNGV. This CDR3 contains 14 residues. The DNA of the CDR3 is TGTGCCAGCAGCTCAGGGACAGGGGGTATATCCCAGCATTTT. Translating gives CASSSGTGGISQHF.

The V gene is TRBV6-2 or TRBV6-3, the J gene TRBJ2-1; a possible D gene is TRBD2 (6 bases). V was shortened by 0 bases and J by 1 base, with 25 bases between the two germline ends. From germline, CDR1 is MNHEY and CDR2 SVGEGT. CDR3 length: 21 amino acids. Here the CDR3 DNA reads TGTGCCAGCAGTTACTCGTCTTTCTGGGGAGGAGCCGGGAGATCCTACAATGAGCAGTTCTTC. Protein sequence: CASSYSSFWGGAGRSYNEQFF.

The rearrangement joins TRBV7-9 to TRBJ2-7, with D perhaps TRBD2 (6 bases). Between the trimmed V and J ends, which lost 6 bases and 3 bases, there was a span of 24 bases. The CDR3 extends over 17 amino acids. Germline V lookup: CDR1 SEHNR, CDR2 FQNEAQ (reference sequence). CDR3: CASRGSAQEGLIYEQYF. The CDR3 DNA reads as TGTGCCAGCAGAGGCTCGGCACAGGAGGGCCTCATCTACGAGCAGTACTTC.

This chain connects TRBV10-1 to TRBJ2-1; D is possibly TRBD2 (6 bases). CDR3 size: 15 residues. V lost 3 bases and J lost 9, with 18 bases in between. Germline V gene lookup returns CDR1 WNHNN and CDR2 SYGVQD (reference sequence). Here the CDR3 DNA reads TGCGCCAGCAGTGATAGGTCTCTAGTGGGGGGTGAGCAGTTCTTC. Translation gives CASSDRSLVGGEQFF.

CDR3 sequence reads: CASSPGSTDTQYF. CDR3 sequence (DNA): TGCGCCAGCAGCCCGGGATCTACAGATACGCAGTATTTT. The chain links TRBV5-1 to TRBJ2-3, with D perhaps TRBD2 (5 bases). The CDR3 covers 13 residues. Trimming stripped 4 bases from V and 3 bases from J, with 9 bases between. Germline-derived CDR1 and CDR2 are SGHRS and YFSETQ.

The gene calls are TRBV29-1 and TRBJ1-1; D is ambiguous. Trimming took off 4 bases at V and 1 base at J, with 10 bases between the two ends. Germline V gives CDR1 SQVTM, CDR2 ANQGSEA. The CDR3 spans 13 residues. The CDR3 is CSVGRGSNTEAFF. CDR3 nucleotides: TGCAGCGTTGGAAGAGGATCGAACACTGAAGCTTTCTTT.

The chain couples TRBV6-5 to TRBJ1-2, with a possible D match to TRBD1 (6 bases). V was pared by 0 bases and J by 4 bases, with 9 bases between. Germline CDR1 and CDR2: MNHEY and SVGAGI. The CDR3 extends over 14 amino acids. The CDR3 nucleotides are TGTGCCAGCAGTTACTCCGGGACAAGCTATGGCTACACCTTC. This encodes CASSYSGTSYGYTF.

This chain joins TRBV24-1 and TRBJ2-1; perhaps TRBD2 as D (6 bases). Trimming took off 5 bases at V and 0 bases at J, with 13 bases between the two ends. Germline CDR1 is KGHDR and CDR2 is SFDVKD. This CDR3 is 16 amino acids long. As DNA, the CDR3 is TGTGCCACCAGTGGATTGGACGGGAGCTCCTACAATGAGCAGTTCTTC. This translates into CATSGLDGSSYNEQFF.

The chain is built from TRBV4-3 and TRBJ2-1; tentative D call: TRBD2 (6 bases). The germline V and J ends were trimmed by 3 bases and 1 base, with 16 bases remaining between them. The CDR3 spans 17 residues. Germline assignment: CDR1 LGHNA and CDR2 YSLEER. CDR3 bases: TGCGCCAGCAGCCATATCTTCGGGGGAACTTCCTACAATGAGCAGTTCTTC. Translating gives CASSHIFGGTSYNEQFF.